This record concerns one TCR beta chain sequence. The junction shows a germline mismatch at one end, possibly a read error. The data were taken from a study of cytomegalovirus exposure and HLA in healthy donors. Sequenced by immunoSEQ multiplex PCR; TCRdb stores in-frame clones only, minus some. The table lists some 250,000 clones, nearly 90% of them singletons. Donors came from a validation cohort of approximately 110 subjects, distinct from the first 666-subject cohort. Source material: PBMCs. The sequence was collected from a woman between 18 and 30 years old in good health and CMV-seronegative.

The CDR3 region has the DNA TGTGCCAGCAGTTTAAACAGGGGGGAGCAGCCCCAGCATTTT. Amino acids: CASSLNRGEQPQHF. The chain combines TRBV7-3 with TRBJ1-5; 8 bases align to TRBD1. The CDR3 is 14 amino acids. Germline CDR1 and CDR2: SGHTA and FQGTGA.